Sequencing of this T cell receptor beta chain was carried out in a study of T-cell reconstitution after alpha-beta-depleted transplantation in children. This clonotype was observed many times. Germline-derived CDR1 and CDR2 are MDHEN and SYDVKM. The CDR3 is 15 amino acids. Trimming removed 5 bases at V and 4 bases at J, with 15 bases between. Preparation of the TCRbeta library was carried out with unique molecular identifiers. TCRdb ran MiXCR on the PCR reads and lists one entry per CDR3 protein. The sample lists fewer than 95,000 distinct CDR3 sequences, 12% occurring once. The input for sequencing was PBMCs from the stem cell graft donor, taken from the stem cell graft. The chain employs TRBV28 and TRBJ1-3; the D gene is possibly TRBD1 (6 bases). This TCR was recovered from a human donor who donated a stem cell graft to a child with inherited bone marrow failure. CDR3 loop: CASSLPPGDGNTIYF. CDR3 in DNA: TGTGCCAGCAGTCTTCCCCCAGGGGACGGAAACACCATATATTTT. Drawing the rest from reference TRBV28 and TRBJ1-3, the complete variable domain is DVKVTQSSRYLVKRTGEKVFLECVQDMDHENMFWYRQDPGLGLRLIYFSYDVKMKEKGDIPEGYSVSREKKERFSLILESASTNQTSMYLCASSLPPGDGNTIYFGEGSWLTVV.